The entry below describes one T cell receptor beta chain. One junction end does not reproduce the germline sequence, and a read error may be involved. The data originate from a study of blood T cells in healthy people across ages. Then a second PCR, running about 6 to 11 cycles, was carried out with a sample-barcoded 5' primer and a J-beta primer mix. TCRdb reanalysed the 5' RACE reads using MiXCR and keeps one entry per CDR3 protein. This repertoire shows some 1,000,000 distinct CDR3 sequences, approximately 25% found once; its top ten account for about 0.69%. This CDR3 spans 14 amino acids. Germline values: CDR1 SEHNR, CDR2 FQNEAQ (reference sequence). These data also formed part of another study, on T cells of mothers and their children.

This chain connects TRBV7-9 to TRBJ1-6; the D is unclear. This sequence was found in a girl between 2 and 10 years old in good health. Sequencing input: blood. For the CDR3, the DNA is TGTGCCAGCAGCCCCCGGGGTGATAATCCACCCCTCCACTTT. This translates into CASSPRGDNPPLHF.